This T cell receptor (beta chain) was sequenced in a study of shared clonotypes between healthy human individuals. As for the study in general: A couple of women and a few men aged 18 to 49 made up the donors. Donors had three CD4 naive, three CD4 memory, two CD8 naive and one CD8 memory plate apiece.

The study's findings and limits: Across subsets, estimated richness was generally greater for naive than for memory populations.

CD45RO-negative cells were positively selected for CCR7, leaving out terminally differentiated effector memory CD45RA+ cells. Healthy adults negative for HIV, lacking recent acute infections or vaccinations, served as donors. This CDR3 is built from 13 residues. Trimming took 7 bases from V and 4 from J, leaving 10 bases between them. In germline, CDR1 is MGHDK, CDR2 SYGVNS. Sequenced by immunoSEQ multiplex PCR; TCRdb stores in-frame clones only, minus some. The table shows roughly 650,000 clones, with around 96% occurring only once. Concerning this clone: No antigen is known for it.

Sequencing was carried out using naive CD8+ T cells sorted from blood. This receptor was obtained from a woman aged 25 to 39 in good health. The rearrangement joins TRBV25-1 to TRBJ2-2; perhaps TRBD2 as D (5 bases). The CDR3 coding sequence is TGTGCCAGCACGGACTCCGTCACCGGGGAGCTGTTTTTT. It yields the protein CASTDSVTGELFF.